The source of this TCR beta chain is a study of T-cell memory formation after mild COVID-19. The CDR3 has 13 residues. The V end lost 0 bases, the J end lost 0 bases, and 6 bases lay between the germline ends. Germline lookup yields CDR1 DFQATT and CDR2 SNEGSKA (reference sequence). Employing constant-segment primers, 5'RACE generated TCR alpha and TCR beta cDNA libraries bearing sample barcodes and UMIs. TCRdb re-analysed the 5' RACE reads in MiXCR, keeping a single row per CDR3 protein. Of 190,000 or so distinct CDR3 sequences in the sample, 20% to 25% were seen once. General study findings and limits: Clones shrinking between day 15 and 85 showed a balanced CD4/CD8 split, and those that grew later tilted toward CD4+.

Turning to this clonotype: Its antigen is as yet unknown.

The chain joins TRBV20-1 to TRBJ2-7, with unresolved D. The TCR sequence derives from an adult woman who had mild COVID-19 (a few samples of this study predate the infection). Cell type and time point are not known. Sequenced: PBMCs or a T cell subset sorted from them (not recorded which). The CDR3 coding sequence is TGCAGTGCTAGAGATTTCTACTCCTACGAGCAGTACTTC. Its translation: CSARDFYSYEQYF.